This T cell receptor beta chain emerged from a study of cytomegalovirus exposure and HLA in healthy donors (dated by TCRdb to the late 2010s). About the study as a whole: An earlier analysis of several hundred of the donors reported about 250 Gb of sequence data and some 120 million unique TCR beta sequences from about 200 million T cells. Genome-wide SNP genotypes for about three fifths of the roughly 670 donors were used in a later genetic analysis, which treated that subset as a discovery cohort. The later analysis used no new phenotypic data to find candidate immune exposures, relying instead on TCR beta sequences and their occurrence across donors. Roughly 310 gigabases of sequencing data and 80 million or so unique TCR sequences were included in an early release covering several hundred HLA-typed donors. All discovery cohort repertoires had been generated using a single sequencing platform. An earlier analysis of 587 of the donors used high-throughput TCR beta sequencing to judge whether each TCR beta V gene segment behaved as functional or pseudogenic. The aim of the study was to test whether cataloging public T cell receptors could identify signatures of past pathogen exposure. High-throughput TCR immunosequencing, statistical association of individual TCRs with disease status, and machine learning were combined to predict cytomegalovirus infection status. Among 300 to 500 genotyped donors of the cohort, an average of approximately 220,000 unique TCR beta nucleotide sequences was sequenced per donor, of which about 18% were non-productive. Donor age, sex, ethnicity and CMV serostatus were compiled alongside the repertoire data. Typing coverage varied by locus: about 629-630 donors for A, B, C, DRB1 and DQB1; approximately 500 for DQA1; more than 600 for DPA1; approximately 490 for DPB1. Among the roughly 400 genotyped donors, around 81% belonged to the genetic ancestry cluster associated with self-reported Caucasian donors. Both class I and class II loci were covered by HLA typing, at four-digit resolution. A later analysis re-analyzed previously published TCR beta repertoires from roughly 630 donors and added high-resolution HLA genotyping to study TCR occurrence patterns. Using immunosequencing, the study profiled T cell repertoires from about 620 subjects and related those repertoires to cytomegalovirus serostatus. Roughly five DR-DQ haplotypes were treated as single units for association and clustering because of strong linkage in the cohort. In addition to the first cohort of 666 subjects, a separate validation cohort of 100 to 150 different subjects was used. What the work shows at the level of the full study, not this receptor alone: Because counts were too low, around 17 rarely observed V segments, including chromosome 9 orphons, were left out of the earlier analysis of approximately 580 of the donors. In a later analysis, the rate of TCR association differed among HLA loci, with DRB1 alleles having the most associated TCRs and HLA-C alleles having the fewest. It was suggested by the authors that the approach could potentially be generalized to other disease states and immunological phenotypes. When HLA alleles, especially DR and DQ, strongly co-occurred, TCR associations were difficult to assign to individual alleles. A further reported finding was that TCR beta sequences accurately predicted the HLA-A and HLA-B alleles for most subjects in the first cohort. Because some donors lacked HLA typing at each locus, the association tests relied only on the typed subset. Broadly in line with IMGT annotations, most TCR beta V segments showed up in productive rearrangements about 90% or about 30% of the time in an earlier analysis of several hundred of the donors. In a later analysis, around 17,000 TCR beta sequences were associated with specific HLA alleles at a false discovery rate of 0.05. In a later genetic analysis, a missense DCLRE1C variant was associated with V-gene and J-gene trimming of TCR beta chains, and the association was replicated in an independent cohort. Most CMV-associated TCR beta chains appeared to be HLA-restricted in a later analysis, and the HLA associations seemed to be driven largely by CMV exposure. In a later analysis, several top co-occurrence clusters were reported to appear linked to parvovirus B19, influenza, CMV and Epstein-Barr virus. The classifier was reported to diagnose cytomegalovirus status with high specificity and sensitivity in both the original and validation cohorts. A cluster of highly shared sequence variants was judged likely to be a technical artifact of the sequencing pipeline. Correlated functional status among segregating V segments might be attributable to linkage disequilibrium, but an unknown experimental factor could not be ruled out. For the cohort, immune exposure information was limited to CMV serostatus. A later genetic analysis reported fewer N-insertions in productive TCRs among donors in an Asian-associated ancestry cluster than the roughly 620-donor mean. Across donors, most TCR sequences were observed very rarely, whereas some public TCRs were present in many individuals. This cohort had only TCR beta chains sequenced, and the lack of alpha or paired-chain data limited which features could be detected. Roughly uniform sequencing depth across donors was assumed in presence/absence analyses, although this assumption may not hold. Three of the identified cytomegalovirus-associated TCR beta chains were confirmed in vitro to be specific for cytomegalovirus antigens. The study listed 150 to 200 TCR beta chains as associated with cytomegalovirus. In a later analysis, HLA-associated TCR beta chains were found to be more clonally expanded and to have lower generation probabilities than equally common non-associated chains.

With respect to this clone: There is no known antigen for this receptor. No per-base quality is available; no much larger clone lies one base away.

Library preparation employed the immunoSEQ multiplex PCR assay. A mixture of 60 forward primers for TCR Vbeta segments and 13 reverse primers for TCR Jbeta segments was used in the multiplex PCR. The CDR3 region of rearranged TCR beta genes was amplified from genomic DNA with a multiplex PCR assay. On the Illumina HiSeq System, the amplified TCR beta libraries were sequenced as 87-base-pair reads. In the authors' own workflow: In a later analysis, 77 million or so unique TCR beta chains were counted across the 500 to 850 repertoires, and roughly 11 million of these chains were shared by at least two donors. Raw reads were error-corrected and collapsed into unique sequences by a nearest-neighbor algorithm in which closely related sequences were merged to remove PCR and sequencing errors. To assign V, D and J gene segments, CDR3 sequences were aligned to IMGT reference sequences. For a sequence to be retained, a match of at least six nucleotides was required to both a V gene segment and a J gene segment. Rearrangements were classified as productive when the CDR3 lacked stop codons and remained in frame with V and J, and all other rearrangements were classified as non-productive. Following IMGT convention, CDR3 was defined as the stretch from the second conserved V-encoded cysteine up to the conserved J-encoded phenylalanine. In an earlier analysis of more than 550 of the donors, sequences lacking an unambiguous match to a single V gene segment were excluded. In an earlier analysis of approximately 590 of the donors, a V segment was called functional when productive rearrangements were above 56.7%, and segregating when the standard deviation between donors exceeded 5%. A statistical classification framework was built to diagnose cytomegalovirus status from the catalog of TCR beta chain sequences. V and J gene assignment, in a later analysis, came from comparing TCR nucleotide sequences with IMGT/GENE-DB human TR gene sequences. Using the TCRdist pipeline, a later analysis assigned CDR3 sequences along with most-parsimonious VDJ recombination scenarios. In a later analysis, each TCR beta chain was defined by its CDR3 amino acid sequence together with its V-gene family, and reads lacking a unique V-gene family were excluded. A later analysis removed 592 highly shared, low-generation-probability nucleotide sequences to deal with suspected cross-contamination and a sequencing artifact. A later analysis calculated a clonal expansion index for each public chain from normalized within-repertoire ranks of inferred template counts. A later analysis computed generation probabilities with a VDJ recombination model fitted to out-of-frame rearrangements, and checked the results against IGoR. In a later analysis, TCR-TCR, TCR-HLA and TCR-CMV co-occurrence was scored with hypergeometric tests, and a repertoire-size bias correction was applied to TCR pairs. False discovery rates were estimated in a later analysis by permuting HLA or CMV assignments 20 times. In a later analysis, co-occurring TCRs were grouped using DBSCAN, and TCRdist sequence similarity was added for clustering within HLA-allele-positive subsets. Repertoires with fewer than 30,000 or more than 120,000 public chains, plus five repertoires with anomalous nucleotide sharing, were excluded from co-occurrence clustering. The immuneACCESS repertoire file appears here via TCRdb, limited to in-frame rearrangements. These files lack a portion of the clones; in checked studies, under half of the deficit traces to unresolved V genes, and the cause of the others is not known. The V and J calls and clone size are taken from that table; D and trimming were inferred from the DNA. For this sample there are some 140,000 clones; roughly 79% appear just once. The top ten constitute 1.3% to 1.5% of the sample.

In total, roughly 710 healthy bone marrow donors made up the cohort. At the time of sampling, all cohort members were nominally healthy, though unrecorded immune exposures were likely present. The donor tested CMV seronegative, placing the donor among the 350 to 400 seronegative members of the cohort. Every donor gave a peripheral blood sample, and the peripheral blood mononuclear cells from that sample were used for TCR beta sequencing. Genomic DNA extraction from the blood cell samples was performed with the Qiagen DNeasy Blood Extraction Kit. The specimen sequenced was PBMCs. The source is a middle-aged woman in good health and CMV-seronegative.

The nucleotide sequence reads TGTGCCAGCAGCTGGAAAGGGACAGGGGGACGCCAGCCCCAGCATTTT. Protein translation: CASSWKGTGGRQPQHF. This sequence uses TRBV5-8 and TRBJ1-5, with 11 junctional bases fitting TRBD1. Compared with germline, V lacks 3 bases and J lacks 7 bases; bases without a gene match: 9. The CDR3 measures 16 amino acids from cysteine to phenylalanine. Here the CDR3 DNA is all that survives: 48 bases in frame from base 1. CDR1 and CDR2 (SGHTS, YDEGEE) derive from the germline V gene.